The 13 T cell receptor beta chains listed next were all sequenced from one sample in a study of blood T cell repertoires in COVID-19. Some clones are missing from TCRdb's copy, which holds only in-frame ones; the method was immunoSEQ multiplex PCR. The sample includes roughly 230,000 clones, 83% seen only once; the top ten take about 7.4%. Sequences were obtained from peripheral blood. The receptors derive from a woman aged 45-65 years with acute or convalescent COVID-19.

The V call is TRBV28, the J call TRBJ2-2; maybe TRBD2 (6 bases). The CDR3 extends over 13 amino acids. CDR1 and CDR2 from the germline V gene are MDHEN and SYDVKM. The V end was cut by 7 bases, the J end by 0 bases, with 6 bases between. The CDR3 reads CASTGANTGELFF. DNA for the CDR3: TGTGCCAGCACGGGGGCGAACACCGGGGAGCTGTTTTTT. Full variable domain (remainder filled in from reference TRBV28 and TRBJ2-2): DVKVTQSSRYLVKRTGEKVFLECVQDMDHENMFWYRQDPGLGLRLIYFSYDVKMKEKGDIPEGYSVSREKKERFSLILESASTNQTSMYLCASTGANTGELFFGEGSRLTVL.

As to this clone: The identical CDR3 is also encoded by other nucleotide sequences in the sample. The rearrangement joins TRBV7-2 to TRBJ1-1, with D tentatively TRBD1 (5 bases). Trimming took 1 base from V and 1 from J, leaving 7 bases between them. This CDR3 is 14 amino acids long. The germline gives CDR1 SGHTA, CDR2 FQGNSA. The CDR3, as DNA: TGTGCCAGCAGCTTAGTCCAGGGGAACACTGAAGCTTTCTTT. This sequence encodes CASSLVQGNTEAFF.

The rearrangement links TRBV29-1 to TRBJ1-5; tentatively, D is TRBD1 (5 bases). The length of the CDR3 is 12 residues. V was pared by 4 bases and J by 2 bases, with 6 bases between. CDR1 is SQVTM and CDR2 is ANQGSEA in the germline V gene. The CDR3 nucleotides read TGCAGCGTTGGGGGGGGCAATCAGCCCCAGCATTTT. Encoded protein: CSVGGGNQPQHF.

The J gene is TRBJ1-4, the V gene TRBV12-3 or TRBV12-4; D unclear. Trimming left V 1 base short and J 8 bases short, with 5 bases between. The CDR3 length is 12 residues. CDR3 protein: CASSLGREKLFF. The CDR3 bases are TGTGCCAGCAGTTTAGGGAGGGAAAAACTGTTTTTT.

This chain joins TRBV6-5 and TRBJ2-3, with D unclear. The CDR3 loop spans 14 amino acids. The germline V gene has CDR1 MNHEY and CDR2 SVGAGI. Between the trimmed V and J ends, which lost 5 bases and 3 bases, there was a span of 12 bases. CDR3 coding DNA: TGTGCCAGCAGTCCCGACTTAGTGACAGATACGCAGTATTTT. This codes for CASSPDLVTDTQYF.

This clone occurred once. This rearrangement joins TRBV3-1 (or the pseudogene TRBV3-2) to TRBJ1-4; D possibly corresponds to TRBD1 (6 bases). V lost 4 bases and J 3 bases, leaving 15 bases between the germline ends. CDR3 length: 16 residues. Germline values: CDR1 LGHDT, CDR2 YNNKEL (reference sequence). The CDR3: CASSPSIRGANEKLFF. CDR3 bases: TGTGCCAGCAGCCCGAGTATCAGGGGAGCTAATGAAAAACTGTTTTTT.

The V and J genes are TRBV3-1 (or the pseudogene TRBV3-2) and TRBJ2-1; 10 nucleotides align to TRBD1. This CDR3 is built from 16 residues. The ends lost 1 base at V and 6 bases at J; junction bases unmatched: 6. Per the germline V gene, CDR1 is LGHDT and CDR2 is YNNKEL (reference sequence). As DNA, the CDR3 is TGTGCCAGCAGCCAAGGGACAGGGGGTTTGAGCAATGAGCAGTTCTTC. Its translation: CASSQGTGGLSNEQFF.

A word on this clone: Within the sample, other DNA sequences also encode this same CDR3. The CDR3 sequence is CASSPSGGSSYNEQFF. The DNA of the CDR3 is TGTGCCAGCAGCCCAAGCGGGGGGAGCTCCTACAATGAGCAGTTCTTC. V and J are TRBV7-2 and TRBJ2-1; TRBD2 matches 9 bases. Germline V gene lookup returns CDR1 SGHTA and CDR2 FQGNSA. V trimming: 5 bases; J trimming: 0 bases; junction bases outside the gene matches: 5. The CDR3 extends over 16 amino acids.

The CDR3 region is CATSGGRDGNTIYF. As DNA, the CDR3 is TGTGCCACCAGCGGGGGCAGGGATGGAAACACCATATATTTT. J is TRBJ1-3 and V is TRBV15, with a possible D match to TRBD1 (6 bases). The ends were cut back, 5 bases at V and 3 bases at J, with 11 bases in the middle. CDR3 length: 14 residues. Germline CDR1 LNHNV, CDR2 YYDKDF (reference sequence).

V is TRBV29-1 and J is TRBJ2-7; weak D call: TRBD1 (5 bases). Germline CDR1 reads SQVTM; CDR2 reads ANQGSEA. Between the trimmed V and J ends, which lost 4 bases and 3 bases, there was a span of 7 bases. The CDR3 loop spans 11 amino acids. CDR3 region: CSVGQNYEQYF. In DNA, the CDR3 is TGCAGCGTTGGACAGAACTACGAGCAGTACTTC.

The chain joins TRBV2 to TRBJ2-5, with D unclear. V lost 1 base, J lost 7 bases, and 10 bases lay in between. This CDR3 spans 13 amino acids. Germline loops: CDR1 SNHLY, CDR2 FYNNEI. CDR3 bases: TGTGCCAGCAGTGAAGAACCGCCGGGGACCCAGTACTTC. Protein sequence: CASSEEPPGTQYF.

V gene TRBV3-1 (or the pseudogene TRBV3-2) combines with J gene TRBJ1-6, with D maybe TRBD1 (5 bases). The germline gives CDR1 LGHDT, CDR2 YNNKEL (reference sequence). V was shortened by 3 bases and J by 9 bases, with 15 bases between the two germline ends. The CDR3 contains 15 residues. The CDR3 DNA follows: TGTGCCAGCAGCCATAGGGGCTCCAGAGGTTCACCCCTCCACTTT. As protein: CASSHRGSRGSPLHF.

The chain employs TRBV19 and TRBJ2-1; the D is unclear. The CDR3 is 11 residues long. V was cut by 9 bases and J by 2 bases, with 5 bases left in between. CDR1 LNHDA and CDR2 SQIVND come from the germline V gene (reference sequence). The chain's CDR3 is CASSAYNEQFF. DNA of the CDR3: TGTGCCAGCAGCGCCTACAATGAGCAGTTCTTC.